This T cell receptor (beta chain) was captured by sequencing in a study of cytomegalovirus exposure and HLA in healthy donors. Study as a whole: Researchers previously reported finding fewer than 120 million unique TCR beta sequences from roughly 180 million T cells. Study-wide points: Most TCRs appeared rarely, but some public TCRs recurred in many donors.

Both 60 Vbeta primers and 13 Jbeta primers went into the PCR. The method was immunoSEQ multiplex PCR; TCRdb's version includes in-frame clones alone and lacks a portion of them. The profile shows roughly 140,000 clones, roughly 79% of them singletons. This clone was found once. Its antigen remains unidentified. Donors likely had unrecorded immune exposures despite being nominally healthy when sampled. The sequenced sample consisted of PBMCs. The clonotype originates from a woman in her forties in good health and CMV-seropositive.

As DNA, the CDR3 is TGTGCCTGGAGTCGAGGCCCCGGGGCAGATACGCAGTATTTT. Protein product: CAWSRGPGADTQYF. This sequence joins TRBV30 and TRBJ2-3, with a possible D match to TRBD2 (5 bases). There are 14 residues in the CDR3. The germline gives CDR1 GTSNPN, CDR2 SVGIG (reference sequence). Trimming took off 2 bases at V and 4 bases at J, with 13 bases between the two ends.